One and the same sample provided the 30 T cell receptor beta chains below, sequenced in a study of identical twins. Using its own MiXCR run on the 5' RACE reads, TCRdb lists one record per CDR3 protein. This sample yields 1.5 million to 2 million distinct CDR3 sequences, of which roughly a third are seen a single time; approximately 0.29% belongs to the top ten. Sequenced: cord blood. These receptors came from a newborn girl in good health.

There are a few counts of this clonotype. CDR3 nucleotide sequence: TGTGCCAGCAGTTCGGTAACTAGCGGGGGGTACGAGCAGTACTTC. It specifies CASSSVTSGGYEQYF. The chain is built from TRBV27 and TRBJ2-7; 12 bases are shared with TRBD2. With 4 bases clipped from V and 4 bases from J, the junction kept 5 bases outside the gene matches. Per the germline V gene, CDR1 is MNHEY and CDR2 is SMNVEV (reference sequence). This CDR3 has 15 amino acids.

The genes are TRBV11-2 and TRBJ2-1, with 9 bases aligning to TRBD2. The V and J ends lost 6 bases and 8 bases, in that order; junction bases with no gene match: 5. CDR1 is SGHAT and CDR2 is FQNNGV in the germline V gene. The CDR3 runs to 13 residues. CDR3 DNA sequence: TGTGCCAGCAGACTAGGACTAGCGTATGAGCAGTTCTTC. Protein product: CASRLGLAYEQFF.

This clonotype was recorded only once. The genes are TRBV24-1 and TRBJ1-1; unclear D gene. Germline CDR1 reads KGHDR; CDR2 reads SFDVKD. V was pared by 2 bases and J by 7 bases, with 10 bases between. The CDR3 has 13 residues. The CDR3 nucleotides are TGTGCCACCAGTGATTCCCGACAAAGTGAAGCTTTCTTT. It translates to CATSDSRQSEAFF.

This clonotype has just one count. The chain has TRBV3-1 and TRBJ1-1; 12 nucleotides agree with TRBD1. The CDR3 runs to 16 residues. With 1 base clipped from V and 4 bases from J, the junction kept 4 bases outside the gene matches. Germline CDR1 LGHDT, CDR2 YNNKEL (reference sequence). The CDR3 DNA follows: TGTGCCAGCAGCCAAGCGGGACAGGGGGCGATCACTGAAGCTTTCTTT. This encodes CASSQAGQGAITEAFF.

This clonotype was seen more than once but under ten times. This rearrangement joins TRBV6-6 to TRBJ2-7; TRBD2 is a possible D gene (5 bases). This CDR3 is 16 amino acids long. CDR1 is MNHNY and CDR2 is SVGAGI in the germline V gene (reference sequence). Trimming shortened V by 2 bases and J by 2 bases, and 16 bases separated the two germline ends. The CDR3: CASSYLEGDGAYEQYF. Written as DNA, the CDR3 is TGTGCCAGCAGTTACCTCGAGGGAGACGGAGCCTACGAGCAGTACTTC.

Comment on this clonotype: At one end, the junction sequence differs from germline, possibly due to a read error. The V call is TRBV5-1, the J call TRBJ2-7, with no clear D. Germline V gives CDR1 SGHRS, CDR2 YFSETQ. The CDR3 runs to 14 residues. This chain's CDR3 is CAGSFGSQLYEQYF. The CDR3 DNA sequence: TGCGCCGGCAGCTTCGGGTCGCAGCTCTACGAGCAGTACTTC.

This clonotype was seen only a few times. The chain links TRBV5-1 to TRBJ2-2; 7 bases fit TRBD2. V was clipped by 1 base and J by 1 base; unmatched bases: 1. In germline, CDR1 is SGHRS, CDR2 YFSETQ. The CDR3 has 15 residues. The CDR3 protein is CASSLSSGNTGELFF. CDR3 bases: TGCGCCAGCAGCTTGTCTAGCGGGAACACCGGGGAGCTGTTTTTT.

As concerns this clonotype: A junction boundary mismatches the germline segment, possibly from a read error. V usage is TRBV5-1 and J usage is TRBJ2-5, with D unclear. The CDR3 covers 13 residues. Germline lookup yields CDR1 SGHRS and CDR2 YFSETQ. The CDR3 reads CASSQTTKEIQYF. In DNA, the CDR3 is TGCGCCAGCAGCCAGACAACAAAAGAGATCCAGTACTTC.

CDR3 DNA: TGTGCCAGCAGTTTAAGTCCCCCGGCGAGGGACGAGCAGTACTTC. Translation gives CASSLSPPARDEQYF. The V and J genes are TRBV28 and TRBJ2-7; possible D gene TRBD2, 5 bases. V dropped 2 bases and J dropped 5 bases, with 16 bases sitting between them. CDR1 is MDHEN and CDR2 is SYDVKM in the germline V gene. This CDR3 is 15 amino acids long.

CDR3 coding DNA: TGTGCCAGCAGCCACACACAAAGACTAGCGGGGGGACGAGATACGCAGTATTTT. This gives the protein CASSHTQRLAGGRDTQYF. The chain recombines TRBV11-1 with TRBJ2-3, with 13 bases aligning to TRBD2. Germline V CDR1 and CDR2: SGHAT, FQDESV (reference sequence). After removal of 5 bases from V and 5 bases from J, the junction contained 13 bases not matched to a gene. This CDR3 is 18 amino acids long.

This clonotype appeared a few times. The chain has TRBV29-1 and TRBJ1-1; TRBD1 is a possible D gene (5 bases). Trimming took 1 base from V and 1 from J, leaving 7 bases between them. CDR1 and CDR2 (germline): SQVTM, ANQGSEA. CDR3 length: 13 amino acids. CDR3 protein: CSVEGGANTEAFF. CDR3 DNA sequence: TGCAGCGTTGAAGGGGGCGCGAACACTGAAGCTTTCTTT.

The chain carries TRBV28 and TRBJ2-7, with D perhaps being TRBD1 or TRBD2 (5 bases each). Trimming shortened V by 9 bases and J by 3 bases, and 15 bases separated the two germline ends. Per the germline V gene, CDR1 is MDHEN and CDR2 is SYDVKM. The CDR3 is 13 residues long. The CDR3 here is CASSRDVYYEQYF. Here the CDR3 DNA reads TGTGCCAGTTCGAGGGACGTATACTACGAGCAGTACTTC.

This chain connects TRBV28 to TRBJ1-4; D possibly corresponds to TRBD1 (6 bases). The CDR3 has 15 amino acids. The germline V gene encodes CDR1 MDHEN and CDR2 SYDVKM. With 3 bases removed from V and 4 bases from J, the gap between germline ends came to 12 bases. As DNA, the CDR3 is TGTGCCAGCAGTTTTTTCGGGACAAGTAATGAAAAACTGTTTTTT. Translated: CASSFFGTSNEKLFF.

The V and J genes are TRBV5-1 and TRBJ1-2; D is unclear. Germline V gives CDR1 SGHRS, CDR2 YFSETQ. The CDR3 extends over 12 amino acids. V was pared by 6 bases and J by 2 bases, with 8 bases between. The CDR3 DNA follows: TGCGCCAGCACCGCAGACAACTATGGCTACACCTTC. Its translation is CASTADNYGYTF.

This clonotype appeared once. The chain combines TRBV5-1 with TRBJ1-1; a weak D match, TRBD1 (6 bases). V was clipped by 0 bases and J by 0 bases, with 15 bases between them. Germline V gene sequence: CDR1 SGHRS, CDR2 YFSETQ. The CDR3 is made up of 17 amino acids. DNA for the CDR3: TGCGCCAGCAGCTTGGCCCCTGGAGGGGGTATGAACACTGAAGCTTTCTTT. Translating gives CASSLAPGGGMNTEAFF.

There are many counts of this clonotype. The junction shows a germline mismatch at one end, possibly a read error. The chain carries TRBV7-9 and TRBJ2-5; D remains unclear. The CDR3 extends over 12 amino acids. Germline CDR1 reads SEHNR; CDR2 reads FQNEAQ (reference sequence). The CDR3 DNA reads as TGCGCCAGCAGCTTGGTGAAAGAGACCCAGTACTTC. Translated: CASSLVKETQYF.

This clonotype has ten or more counts. The chain carries TRBV7-2 and TRBJ2-1, with 10 bases that match TRBD2. The CDR3 runs 18 residues. With V trimmed by 2 bases and J by 0 bases, 7 bases remained unmatched. Germline CDR1 is SGHTA and CDR2 is FQGNSA. The CDR3 DNA reads TGTGCCAGCAGCTTATGGACTAGCGGCTTGAGCTCCTACAATGAGCAGTTCTTC. Protein: CASSLWTSGLSSYNEQFF.

This clonotype was seen only a few times. The rearrangement uses TRBV27 and TRBJ2-7; 7 nucleotides match TRBD1. This CDR3 contains 13 residues. After removal of 3 bases from V and 6 bases from J, the junction contained 5 bases not matched to a gene. CDR1 is MNHEY, CDR2 SMNVEV, per germline (reference sequence). This CDR3 reads CASSFDRAREQYF. CDR3 bases: TGTGCCAGCAGTTTCGACAGGGCGCGCGAGCAGTACTTC.

The J gene is TRBJ2-5, the V gene TRBV4-2, with D maybe TRBD1 (8 bases). The V end lost 4 bases, the J end lost 5 bases, and 17 bases lay between the germline ends. The germline V gene encodes CDR1 LGHNA and CDR2 YNFKEQ. CDR3 size: 15 residues. Written as DNA, the CDR3 is TGTGCCAGCAGCCCCCCCGGACAGGGAGGGGAGACCCAGTACTTC. Translation: CASSPPGQGGETQYF.

V gene TRBV20-1 combines with J gene TRBJ1-5; D uncertain. Trimming left V 7 bases short and J 5 bases short, with 18 bases between. CDR3 length: 14 residues. Germline CDR1 and CDR2: DFQATT and SNEGSKA (reference sequence). CDR3 coding DNA: TGCAGTGTGCGGCGTGGAAGGCTTGATCAGCCCCAGCATTTT. As protein: CSVRRGRLDQPQHF.

For the CDR3, the DNA is TGTGCCAGCAGCTCAAGGGGGGGCCGAGAGACCCAGTACTTC. Protein product: CASSSRGGRETQYF. The chain is built from TRBV7-6 and TRBJ2-5; D might be TRBD2 (7 bases). This CDR3 has 14 residues. The V and J ends lost 4 bases and 4 bases respectively, with 13 bases between them. Germline lookup yields CDR1 SGHVS and CDR2 FNYEAQ.

A few counts support this clonotype. The rearrangement links TRBV2 to TRBJ1-5; possible D gene TRBD1, 5 bases. This CDR3 contains 15 residues. Germline V gene data show CDR1 as SNHLY and CDR2 as FYNNEI. Trimming removed 6 bases at V and 0 bases at J, with 12 bases between. For the CDR3, the DNA is TGTGCCAGCAGGGGGGAAGGCAATAGCAATCAGCCCCAGCATTTT. The encoded protein is CASRGEGNSNQPQHF.

The chain uses TRBV20-1 and TRBJ2-7, with D uncertain. The end of the DNA is better explained by TRBJ2-5, so the J call may be wrong. The CDR3 sequence is 12 residues long. The germline V gene has CDR1 DFQATT and CDR2 SNEGSKA (reference sequence). The CDR3 DNA is TGCAGTGCTAGTGGGGAACGAGAGACCCAGTACTTC. It specifies CSASGERETQYF.

This clonotype was seen repeatedly, ten times or more. One end of the junction varies from germline; a read error may be responsible. The chain links TRBV3-1 to TRBJ2-5; D is unclear. This CDR3 is 11 amino acids long. From germline, CDR1 is LGHDT and CDR2 YNNKEL (reference sequence). The CDR3 loop is CASSPQKTQYF. Written as DNA, the CDR3 is TGTGCCAGCAGCCCCCAAAAGACCCAGTACTTC.

This clonotype was found a few times. J is TRBJ1-2 and V is TRBV3-1, with a tentative D call TRBD1 (5 bases). In germline, CDR1 is LGHDT, CDR2 YNNKEL (reference sequence). Trimming pared 2 bases from V and 4 bases from J, leaving 11 bases between. This CDR3 has 14 amino acids. The chain's CDR3 is CASSQRRDVYGYTF. The CDR3 DNA reads TGTGCCAGCAGCCAACGCCGGGACGTCTATGGCTACACCTTC. Supplemented by reference TRBV3-1 and TRBJ1-2, the full variable domain reads DTAVSQTPKYLVTQMGNDKSIKCEQNLGHDTMYWYKQDSKKFLKIMFSYNNKELIINETVPNRFSPKSPDKAHLNLHINSLELGDSAVYFCASSQRRDVYGYTFGSGTRLTVV.

The chain has TRBV14 and TRBJ2-1; maybe TRBD2 (6 bases). The CDR3 consists of 17 residues. Germline V gene data show CDR1 as SGHDN and CDR2 as FVKESK. The V end lost 4 bases, the J end lost 5 bases, and 21 bases lay between the germline ends. Here the CDR3 reads CASSRSNVRDSDNEQFF. CDR3 nucleotide sequence: TGTGCCAGCAGCCGAAGTAATGTCCGGGACTCGGACAATGAGCAGTTCTTC.

This clonotype was found a few times. The rearrangement joins TRBV3-1 to TRBJ2-7; 7 bases agree with TRBD2. After removal of 8 bases from V and 4 bases from J, the junction contained 8 bases not matched to a gene. From germline, CDR1 is LGHDT and CDR2 YNNKEL (reference sequence). The CDR3 loop spans 13 amino acids. In DNA form, the CDR3 reads TGTGCCAGCTCACCTAGCGGTGTGTACGAGCAGTACTTC. Translation gives CASSPSGVYEQYF.

This clonotype was counted ten times or more. The gene calls are TRBV10-3 and TRBJ2-6; no reliable D call. Germline V gene sequence: CDR1 ENHRY, CDR2 SYGVKD. CDR3 length: 14 amino acids. Trimming cost V 4 bases and J 0 bases, with 4 bases left between them. The CDR3 DNA is TGTGCCATCAGTGGATTCTCTGGGGCCAACGTCCTGACTTTC. This encodes CAISGFSGANVLTF.

The chain is built from TRBV19 and TRBJ2-1; D may correspond to TRBD1 or TRBD2 (5 bases each). The J call is uncertain, as TRBJ2-7 better fits the DNA end. The germline CDR1 and CDR2 sequences are LNHDA and SQIVND (reference sequence). The CDR3 contains 13 residues. CDR3 protein: CASARGSYNEQYF. CDR3 DNA: TGTGCCAGTGCGAGGGGCTCCTACAATGAGCAGTACTTC.

The genes are TRBV12-3 or TRBV12-4 and TRBJ1-2; TRBD1 is a possible D gene (5 bases). This CDR3 region has 16 residues. V lost 5 bases to trimming and J lost 9 bases, with 25 bases between them. The CDR3 DNA sequence: TGTGCCAGCAGTCTCGACGGGACCGCCCGCACTAGCAGCTACACCTTC. Translating it yields CASSLDGTARTSSYTF.